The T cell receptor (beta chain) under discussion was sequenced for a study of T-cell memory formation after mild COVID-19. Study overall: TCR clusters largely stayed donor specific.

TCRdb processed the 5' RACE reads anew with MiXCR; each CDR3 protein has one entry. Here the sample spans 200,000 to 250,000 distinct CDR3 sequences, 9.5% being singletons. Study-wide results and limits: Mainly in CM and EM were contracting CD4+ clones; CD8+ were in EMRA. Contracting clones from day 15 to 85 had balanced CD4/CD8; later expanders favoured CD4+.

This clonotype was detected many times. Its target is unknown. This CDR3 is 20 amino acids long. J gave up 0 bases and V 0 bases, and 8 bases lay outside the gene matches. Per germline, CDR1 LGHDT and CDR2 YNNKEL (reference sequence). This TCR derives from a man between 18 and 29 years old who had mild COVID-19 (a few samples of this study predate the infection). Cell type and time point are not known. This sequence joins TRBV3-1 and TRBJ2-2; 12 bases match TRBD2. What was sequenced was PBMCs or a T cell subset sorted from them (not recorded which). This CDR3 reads CASSQDLGLAGSPNTGELFF. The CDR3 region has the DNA TGTGCCAGCAGCCAAGATCTCGGACTAGCGGGGAGCCCGAACACCGGGGAGCTGTTTTTT. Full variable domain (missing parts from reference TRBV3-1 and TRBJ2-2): DTAVSQTPKYLVTQMGNDKSIKCEQNLGHDTMYWYKQDSKKFLKIMFSYNNKELIINETVPNRFSPKSPDKAHLNLHINSLELGDSAVYFCASSQDLGLAGSPNTGELFFGEGSRLTVL.